Listed below are T cell receptor beta chains from one sample, sequenced in a study of blood T cell repertoires in COVID-19. Generated by immunoSEQ multiplex PCR, the TCRdb table keeps only in-frame clones and is missing some. The sample records around 93,000 clones, 80% to 90% being singletons. Source material: peripheral blood. The receptors derive from an elderly man with acute or convalescent COVID-19. CDR3s include the opening cysteine and the closing phenylalanine or tryptophan. A D gene is named only where the DNA matches it firmly. Some rows mark clone size as missing; the rest say once, few, many or name a class of expanded clone.

TRBJ1-6 | TRBV5-4 | . | . | CASSLDRGDSPLHF | TGTGCCAGCAGCTTGGATAGGGGCGATTCACCCCTCCACTTT
TRBJ1-1 | TRBV18 | TRBD1 | . | CASSPGTGGDTEAFF | TGTGCCAGCTCACCAGGGACAGGAGGGGATACTGAAGCTTTCTTT
TRBJ2-1 | TRBV7-2 | TRBD2 | . | CASSLVSGLYNEQFF | TGTGCCAGCAGCTTAGTTAGCGGGCTTTACAATGAGCAGTTCTTC
TRBJ2-7 | TRBV7-8 | TRBD2 | . | CASRPPSGGSYEQYF | TGTGCCAGCAGACCTCCCTCGGGGGGCTCCTACGAGCAGTACTTC
TRBJ1-5 | TRBV6-5 | . | . | CASSRTSGNQPQHF | TGTGCCAGCAGTCGGACATCGGGCAATCAGCCCCAGCATTTT
TRBJ2-5 | TRBV5-1 | . | . | CASSFGGPGETQYF | TGCGCCAGCAGCTTTGGGGGCCCAGGGGAGACCCAGTACTTC
TRBJ2-5 | TRBV7-2 | . | . | CASSSPVGLASQETQYF | TGTGCCAGCAGCTCCCCGGTGGGGCTAGCGAGTCAAGAGACCCAGTACTTC
TRBJ2-5 | TRBV19 | . | . | CASSFAGETQYF | TGTGCCAGTAGTTTTGCAGGGGAGACCCAGTACTTC
TRBJ2-5 | TRBV5-4 | . | . | CASSLGPAGSETQYF | TGTGCCAGCAGCTTGGGGCCCGCGGGGTCCGAGACCCAGTACTTC
TRBJ2-7 | TRBV11-2 | TRBD1 | . | CASSFSDRTYEQYF | TGTGCCAGCAGCTTCTCGGACAGGACCTACGAGCAGTACTTC
TRBJ2-7 | TRBV28 | . | . | CASSFLTGTYEQYF | TGTGCCAGCAGTTTCCTGACAGGTACCTACGAGCAGTACTTC
TRBJ1-5 | TRBV5-1 | TRBD1 | . | CASSPGQGGNQPQHF | TGCGCCAGCAGCCCTGGACAGGGCGGGAATCAGCCCCAGCATTTT
TRBJ2-5 | TRBV7-2 | . | . | CASSGDWYQETQYF | TGTGCCAGCAGCGGAGATTGGTACCAAGAGACCCAGTACTTC
TRBJ1-2 | TRBV10-3 | . | . | CAATGEGGGYTF | TGTGCCGCTACGGGGGAGGGGGGCGGCTACACCTTC
TRBJ2-3 | TRBV5-1 | TRBD2 | . | CASSLGTSGSTDTQYF | TGCGCCAGCAGCCTAGGGACTAGCGGGAGCACAGATACGCAGTATTTT
TRBJ2-1 | TRBV5-1 | . | few | CASSLGGQSYNEQFF | TGCGCCAGCAGCCTCGGGGGACAGTCCTACAATGAGCAGTTCTTC
TRBJ1-5 | TRBV9 | . | few | CASSVGLGTGNQPQHF | TGTGCCAGCAGCGTCGGACTGGGAACGGGCAATCAGCCCCAGCATTTT
TRBJ2-3 | TRBV5-1 | TRBD2 | once | CASRGAGDDTQYF | TGCGCCAGCAGGGGAGCGGGGGACGATACGCAGTATTTT
TRBJ2-1 | TRBV6-2/TRBV6-3 | . | . | CASSSGTLGGNEQFF | TGTGCCAGCAGCTCCGGGACACTGGGCGGGAATGAGCAGTTCTTC
TRBJ2-7 | TRBV6-2/TRBV6-3 | TRBD2 | . | CASSYNRLAGAEQYF | TGTGCCAGCAGTTACAATCGACTAGCGGGAGCCGAGCAGTACTTC
TRBJ1-6 | TRBV27 | . | . | CASAGIDNSPLHF | TGTGCCAGCGCGGGTATCGATAATTCACCCCTCCACTTT
TRBJ2-7 | TRBV7-8 | TRBD2 | . | CASSLRTSGPEQYF | TGTGCCAGCAGCCTACGGACTAGCGGGCCCGAGCAGTACTTC
TRBJ1-2 | TRBV7-3 | . | . | CASSLGQGTRGYTF | TGTGCCAGCAGCTTAGGGCAGGGGACCCGGGGCTACACCTTC